The 16 T cell receptor beta chains presented below share a single source sample, sequenced in a study of regulatory T cells in long-lasting Graves disease. As to time point: newly diagnosed GD, antithyroid drugs for less than 3 months. With RNA extracted from PBMCs as input, the TCR library was made. Building the TCR beta libraries relied on iRepertoire HTBI primers, and CDR3 regions underwent Arm-PCR. TCRdb reprocessed the multiplex PCR reads via MiXCR and lists one record per CDR3 protein. The table has over 350,000 distinct CDR3 sequences, 14% seen once. The sample was also reused in another study, on T cells in Graves' hyperthyroidism and ophthalmopathy.

Source: peripheral blood mononuclear cells (PBMCs), taken at new diagnosis, from a patient treated with antithyroid drugs. The source is a woman aged 50 to 65 with Graves disease.

This clonotype was seen ten or more times. The chain combines TRBV7-8 with TRBJ1-1, with a weak D call TRBD1 (6 bases). Looked up from germline, CDR1 is SGHVS and CDR2 is FQNEAQ. Trimming left V 2 bases short and J 2 bases short, with 15 bases between. This CDR3 is 16 amino acids long. The CDR3 loop reads CASSLRDDRRNTEAFF. The CDR3 DNA reads TGTGCCAGCAGCTTAAGAGATGACAGGCGTAACACTGAAGCTTTCTTT.

This clonotype was observed at least ten times. The CDR3 spells CASSVDGQYEQYF. CDR3 sequence (DNA): TGTGCCAGCAGCGTAGATGGACAGTACGAGCAGTACTTC. The chain uses TRBV9 and TRBJ2-7, with D tentatively TRBD1 (6 bases). V lost 0 bases, J lost 4 bases, and 8 bases lay in between. CDR3 length: 13 amino acids. CDR1 and CDR2 (germline): SGDLS, YYNGEE.

The V and J genes are TRBV7-3 and TRBJ2-2; a weak D match, TRBD1 (6 bases). The CDR3 is 14 amino acids. Trimming removed 4 bases from V and 1 base from J, with 7 bases in between. The germline V gene encodes CDR1 SGHTA and CDR2 FQGTGA. CDR3 sequence (DNA): TGTGCCAGCAGCTCCAGGGGGAACACCGGGGAGCTGTTTTTT. Its translation: CASSSRGNTGELFF.

This clonotype was counted ten times or more. The chain uses TRBV11-2 and TRBJ2-1; D unclear. The CDR3 is 13 amino acids. The germline gives CDR1 SGHAT, CDR2 FQNNGV. V lost 5 bases and J lost 6, with 11 bases in between. Here the CDR3 reads CASSTRARNEQFF. The CDR3 bases are TGTGCCAGCAGCACCCGGGCCCGCAATGAGCAGTTCTTC.

At least ten counts were recorded for this clonotype. The V and J genes are TRBV12-3 or TRBV12-4 and TRBJ1-1; D is uncertain. The ends were cut back, 4 bases at V and 4 bases at J, with 13 bases in the middle. There are 14 residues in the CDR3. The DNA for the CDR3 is TGTGCCAGCAGTTATGGCGATATTGCCACTGAAGCTTTCTTT. Protein: CASSYGDIATEAFF.

The chain is built from TRBV7-9 and TRBJ2-1, with TRBD2 matching over 9 bases. The J call may be in error: the DNA end matches TRBJ2-5 better. This CDR3 contains 12 residues. In germline, CDR1 is SEHNR, CDR2 FQNEAQ (reference sequence). CDR3 in DNA: TGTGCCACCTCGGCGGGGGGGGAGACCCAGTACTTC. Protein sequence: CATSAGGETQYF.

Concerning this clonotype: A much larger clone differs from this one at a single base, so this may be a read error. In this CDR3 the conserved last residue, phenylalanine or tryptophan, is missing, so a read error is likely. J is TRBJ1-5 and V is TRBV6-1, with a weak D call TRBD1 (5 bases). Germline assignment: CDR1 MNHNS and CDR2 SASEGT. Trimming removed 6 bases at V and 2 bases at J, with 17 bases between. The CDR3 is 16 residues long. The CDR3 region has the DNA TGTGCCAGCAGCAACACCAGGGAGGTTGGCAATCAGCCCCAGCATTCT. This codes for CASSNTREVGNQPQHS.

At least ten counts were recorded for this clonotype. The genes are TRBV6-1 and TRBJ2-1; TRBD2 aligns across 9 bases. V shed 6 bases and J 6 bases; nucleotides not matched to a gene: 6. The CDR3 is 14 amino acids. Germline CDR1 MNHNS, CDR2 SASEGT. The CDR3 is CASSRLAETNEQFF. CDR3 DNA: TGTGCCAGCAGCAGACTAGCGGAGACCAATGAGCAGTTCTTC.

The CDR3 nucleotides are TGTGCCAGCAGCTTAGCTCCTAGCGGGAGGCCGAATGAGCAGTTCTTC. Its protein product is CASSLAPSGRPNEQFF. This rearrangement joins TRBV7-9 to TRBJ2-1; 11 bases agree with TRBD2. Germline trimming cut 0 bases from V and 7 bases from J; bases unmatched to any gene: 5. This CDR3 contains 16 residues. The germline gives CDR1 SEHNR, CDR2 FQNEAQ (reference sequence).

The chain uses TRBV29-1 and TRBJ1-2; D may be TRBD1 (5 bases). The CDR3 totals 14 residues. Germline CDR1 reads SQVTM; CDR2 reads ANQGSEA. Deletions cut 4 bases from V and 7 bases from J, with 19 bases between. Here the CDR3 DNA reads TGCAGCGTTGGACCCGACAGATTGAGTGGTGGCTACACCTTC. Translated: CSVGPDRLSGGYTF. Looking up the rest from reference TRBV29-1 and TRBJ1-2 gives the full variable domain: SAVISQKPSRDICQRGTSLTIQCQVDSQVTMMFWYRQQPGQSLTLIATANQGSEATYESGFVIDKFPISRPNLTFSTLTVSNMSPEDSSIYLCSVGPDRLSGGYTFGSGTRLTVV.

This clonotype has ten or more counts. The rearrangement uses TRBV12-3 or TRBV12-4 and TRBJ2-1; D tentatively fits TRBD1 or TRBD2 (5 bases each). CDR3 length: 16 residues. V lost 3 bases and J lost 0, with 12 bases in between. Written as DNA, the CDR3 is TGTGCCAGCAGTTTGGGGACCACCTACTCCTACAATGAGCAGTTCTTC. This encodes CASSLGTTYSYNEQFF.

This clonotype was detected many times. The chain joins TRBV20-1 to TRBJ2-1; 9 positions agree with TRBD2. Germline V gene data show CDR1 as DFQATT and CDR2 as SNEGSKA (reference sequence). The CDR3 runs 14 residues. V was pared by 5 bases and J by 8 bases, with 10 bases of the junction left unmatched. CDR3: CSASTGTSNYEQFF. In nucleotides, the CDR3 is TGCAGTGCTTCTACCGGGACTAGCAACTATGAGCAGTTCTTC.

This clonotype was counted ten times or more. The chain uses TRBV11-2 and TRBJ2-1, with D possibly being TRBD2 (5 bases). The CDR3 is made up of 14 amino acids. The germline CDR1 and CDR2 sequences are SGHAT and FQNNGV. V lost 3 bases and J lost 6, with 12 bases in between. CDR3 bases: TGTGCCAGCAGCTTCCCGACGGGGTTCAATGAGCAGTTCTTC. This codes for CASSFPTGFNEQFF.

This clonotype was found many times. This rearrangement joins TRBV6-2 or TRBV6-3 to TRBJ2-3; the D gene is possibly TRBD2 (6 bases). The CDR3 is made up of 18 amino acids. V was cut by 0 bases and J by 0 bases, with 16 bases left in between. The germline CDR1 and CDR2 sequences are MNHEY and SVGEGT. CDR3 DNA sequence: TGTGCCAGCAGTTACTCGGGTCCAGCGGGCTACAGCACAGATACGCAGTATTTT. This encodes CASSYSGPAGYSTDTQYF.

This clonotype was detected only once. A read error is likely, as this CDR3 ends without the conserved phenylalanine or tryptophan. V and J are TRBV28 and TRBJ2-5; TRBD2 agrees at 12 bases. CDR1 and CDR2 from the germline V gene are MDHEN and SYDVKM. The CDR3 contains 13 residues. CDR3 nucleotides: TGTGCTGCTAGCGGGAGGGCCAGGGAGACCCAGTACCTC. Translating it yields CAASGRARETQYL.

This clonotype was seen ten or more times. J is TRBJ1-2 and V is TRBV28; D is unclear. The V end was cut by 1 base, the J end by 6 bases, with 15 bases between. CDR3 length equals 15 residues. The germline V gene encodes CDR1 MDHEN and CDR2 SYDVKM. CDR3 amino acids: CASSLLAPGSDGYTF. The CDR3 DNA reads TGTGCCAGCAGTTTATTAGCCCCAGGTAGTGATGGCTACACCTTC.